This T cell receptor beta chain was documented in a study of T cell changes during pregnancy in multiple sclerosis (dated by TCRdb to the late 2010s). Background for the entire study: The study examined how the T cell repertoire changed over the course of pregnancy in women with multiple sclerosis.

Trimming removed 2 bases from V and 5 bases from J; the gene matches leave 11 bases unexplained. From its cysteine to its phenylalanine, the CDR3 spans 17 amino acids. Of all the DNA, just the CDR3 is kept, 51 bases in frame from base 1. Via the germline V gene (reference sequence), CDR1 is PRHDT and CDR2 FYEKMQ. In the case of this clone: Its antigen is currently not known. No qualities accompany the bases; no much larger clone lies one base away.

Libraries were built with the immunoSEQ multiplex PCR assay. TCRdb stores this immuneACCESS table with in-frame sequences only. Part of the clones is absent; in the studies checked, under half of the shortfall reflects unresolved V genes, and no reason is known for the rest. This sample has some 110,000 clones in its table, and around nine tenths of those were observed once. 1.5% of the sample comes from the top ten. The receptor's source is a female donor with multiple sclerosis, enrolled in a pregnancy study. The V and J segments used are TRBV13 and TRBJ2-5; 10 nucleotides in the junction match TRBD2. Sequenced here: peripheral blood, sampled in the third trimester of pregnancy. DNA sequence: TGTGCCAGCAGCTTAACAAGCGGGAGGGCCAAGGGGGAGACCCAGTACTTC. Translated, it reads CASSLTSGRAKGETQYF.